This is a list of T cell receptor beta chains from one sample in a study of cytomegalovirus exposure and HLA in healthy donors. Sequencing used immunoSEQ multiplex PCR; TCRdb keeps in-frame clones, though not all of them. Here the sample spans fewer than 200,000 clones, 87% being singletons. The material sequenced was PBMCs. Receptor source: a woman aged 25-40 years in good health and CMV-seronegative. CDR3s include the opening cysteine and the closing phenylalanine or tryptophan. The D gene is left open where the match is weak. The listing skips clone size in some rows; elsewhere it reads once, few, many or a size class.

NA	TRBV30	TRBJ2-1	NA	CAWSVSVFSSDEQFF	TGTGCCTGGAGTGTGAGCGTATTCAGTTCGGATGAGCAGTTCTTC
TRBD1	TRBV13	TRBJ1-1	NA	CASSFRQGSNTEAFF	TGTGCCAGCAGCTTCCGACAGGGGAGTAACACTGAAGCTTTCTTT
NA	TRBV5-1	TRBJ1-4	NA	CASSFAGLGEKLFF	TGCGCCAGCAGCTTCGCGGGGCTCGGTGAAAAACTGTTTTTT
NA	TRBV27	TRBJ2-1	NA	CASSKYSGDNEQFF	TGTGCCAGCAGCAAATACTCGGGAGACAATGAGCAGTTCTTC
TRBD1	TRBV11-1	TRBJ1-2	NA	CASSSWVETGEGYTF	TGTGCCAGCAGCTCCTGGGTTGAGACAGGGGAAGGCTACACCTTC
NA	TRBV6-6	TRBJ2-3	NA	CASSYGVGAVHTQYF	TGTGCCAGCAGTTACGGTGTGGGGGCTGTGCATACGCAGTATTTT
TRBD1	TRBV29-1	TRBJ1-2	NA	CSVDVGRGLHGYTF	TGCAGCGTTGATGTTGGCAGGGGGCTCCATGGCTACACCTTC
NA	TRBV5-6	TRBJ2-7	NA	CASGQTPYEQYF	TGTGCGAGTGGACAGACCCCCTACGAGCAGTACTTC
NA	TRBV19	TRBJ1-2	NA	CASSRVAYGYTF	TGTGCCAGTAGTCGGGTGGCCTATGGCTACACCTTC
NA	TRBV27	TRBJ2-3	NA	CASSLSSGGETDTQYF	TGTGCCAGCAGTTTATCGTCGGGGGGCGAGACAGATACGCAGTATTTT
NA	TRBV6-1	TRBJ1-4	NA	CASSRQPATNEKLFF	TGTGCCAGCAGCAGACAGCCAGCAACTAATGAAAAACTGTTTTTT
NA	TRBV7-9	TRBJ1-2	NA	CASSFGSYGYTF	TGTGCCAGCAGCTTTGGTAGCTATGGCTACACCTTC
TRBD1	TRBV9	TRBJ2-5	NA	CASSGRQGLGETQYF	TGTGCCAGCAGCGGCCGACAGGGCTTAGGAGAGACCCAGTACTTC
TRBD2	TRBV7-8	TRBJ2-7	NA	CASSLVSGLAVVEQYF	TGTGCCAGCAGCTTAGTTTCGGGACTAGCGGTTGTCGAGCAGTACTTC
TRBD1	TRBV10-3	TRBJ1-4	NA	CAISESDRGGEKLFF	TGTGCCATCAGTGAGTCGGACAGGGGTGGAGAAAAACTGTTTTTT
NA	TRBV19	TRBJ2-1	NA	CASSIGGVWNEQFF	TGTGCCAGTAGTATAGGGGGGGTTTGGAATGAGCAGTTCTTC
NA	TRBV7-8	TRBJ2-7	once	CASSYNSRGREQYF	TGTGCCAGCAGCTACAACTCCAGGGGCCGCGAGCAGTACTTC
TRBD2	TRBV6-1	TRBJ2-1	NA	CASSEGWGLAAISPYNEQFF	TGTGCCAGCAGTGAAGGATGGGGACTAGCGGCAATTAGCCCCTACAATGAGCAGTTCTTC
TRBD2	TRBV19	TRBJ2-1	NA	CASSSWWEGRNEQFF	TGTGCCAGTAGTTCCTGGTGGGAGGGAAGGAATGAGCAGTTCTTC
NA	TRBV6-6	TRBJ2-3	NA	CASNESPAATDTQYF	TGTGCCAGCAACGAGAGTCCCGCGGCCACAGATACGCAGTATTTT
TRBD2	TRBV5-4	TRBJ2-1	once	CASSLTSGHSYNEQFF	TGTGCCAGCAGCCTGACTAGCGGGCACTCCTACAATGAGCAGTTCTTC
TRBD2	TRBV7-9	TRBJ2-1	NA	CASSLIGGSSEQFF	TGTGCCAGCAGCTTGATCGGGGGGAGCTCTGAGCAGTTCTTC
TRBD2	TRBV4-1	TRBJ2-5	NA	CASSQGEGLAADGTQYF	TGCGCCAGCAGCCAAGGGGAGGGACTAGCGGCGGACGGGACCCAGTACTTC
NA	TRBV11-2	TRBJ2-7	NA	CASSLLSGRLGEQYF	TGTGCCAGCAGCTTATTGTCGGGTCGTCTCGGCGAGCAGTACTTC
TRBD1	TRBV7-9	TRBJ1-1	NA	CASSSGQGATEAFF	TGTGCCAGCAGCTCCGGACAGGGAGCCACTGAAGCTTTCTTT
NA	TRBV4-1	TRBJ1-2	NA	CASSQEVTLPRSGYTF	TGCGCCAGCAGCCAAGAAGTCACCCTCCCGCGATCTGGCTACACCTTC
NA	TRBV5-1	TRBJ1-5	NA	CASSLQGSQPQHF	TGCGCCAGCAGCTTACAGGGTAGTCAGCCCCAGCATTTT
TRBD2	TRBV30	TRBJ2-3	NA	CAWSPISGRGGPDTQYF	TGTGCCTGGAGTCCCATCTCCGGGCGGGGGGGCCCAGATACGCAGTATTTT